The T cell receptor beta chain under discussion was sequenced for a study of T cells after somatic rescue of genetic block. The data were produced by immunoSEQ multiplex PCR, yet TCRdb's version contains in-frame clones alone and is incomplete. The sample holds approximately 10,000 clones, around 84% seen once. Only a few counts were recorded for this clone. The receptor was isolated from a boy between 10 and 17 years old. Sequencing was carried out using peripheral blood mononuclear cells (PBMCs).

In DNA, the CDR3 is TGTGCCAGCTCACCAAATCTGGGGCAGTATGGCTACACCTTC. Translated, it gives CASSPNLGQYGYTF. The gene calls are TRBV18 and TRBJ1-2, with TRBD1 as a possible D gene (5 bases). Trimming removed 2 bases at V and 5 bases at J, with 12 bases between. Germline CDR1 KGHSH, CDR2 LQKENI. The CDR3 spans 14 residues.